What follows is one T cell receptor beta chain and its context. In the original analysis: Amplification of reference gene primers provided the estimated nucleated cell counts. The protocol was immunoSEQ multiplex PCR, while the TCRdb copy is restricted to in-frame clones and leaves out a portion. For V, J and clone size, that table is used; D and trimming come from the DNA. The data show about 80,000 clones, 70% to 80% seen once. The germline V gene encodes CDR1 SGHKS and CDR2 YYEKEE (reference sequence). Trimming took 4 bases from V and 3 from J; bases not matched to a gene: 6. The CDR3 contains 15 residues. The data stem from a study of blood T cell repertoires in COVID-19. Study at large: Acute-phase and convalescent COVID-19 samples originated in the United States, Italy and Spain. The cDNA or gDNA used as material had been derived from T cells, B-cell-depleted T cells, or PBMCs.

The chain recombines TRBV5-5 with TRBJ1-4, with 7 bases aligning to TRBD1. The TCR originated in a man aged 70-80 years with active or convalescent COVID-19. Material for sequencing was peripheral blood. In DNA, the CDR3 is TGTGCCAGCAGCGCGGCCGGGACAGCTAATGAAAAACTGTTTTTT. This codes for CASSAAGTANEKLFF.